The 20 T cell receptor beta chains given below trace back to one sample, sequenced in a study of monozygotic twins with cystic fibrosis. Clones were sequenced by immunoSEQ multiplex PCR, and TCRdb holds only the in-frame ones, with some missing. The sample records more than 25,000 clones, approximately 90% being singletons. Sequencing input: blood. The receptors originated from a girl aged 2-10 years with cystic fibrosis.

The sample holds one count of this clone. V and J are TRBV5-6 and TRBJ2-7; D might be TRBD1 or TRBD2, each matching 6 bases. The CDR3 contains 13 residues. V gave up 4 bases and J gave up 0 bases, with 8 bases separating them. Germline V CDR1 and CDR2: SGHDT, YYEEEE. The chain's CDR3 is CASSGGPSYEQYF. The CDR3, as DNA: TGTGCCAGCAGCGGGGGGCCCTCCTACGAGCAGTACTTC.

Only one count was recorded for this clone. The genes are TRBV6-5 and TRBJ2-4; D may correspond to TRBD1 or TRBD2 (5 bases each). The V end lost 6 bases, the J end lost 5 bases, and 17 bases lay between the germline ends. This CDR3 has 15 amino acids. Germline loops: CDR1 MNHEY, CDR2 SVGAGI. Written as DNA, the CDR3 is TGTGCCAGCAGAGATGACGGGACCCATCAAAACATTCAGTACTTC. It translates to CASRDDGTHQNIQYF.

The V call is TRBV6-5, the J call TRBJ2-5; weak D call: TRBD2 (7 bases). The CDR3 is made up of 14 amino acids. V shed 6 bases and J shed 5 bases, with 16 bases lying between them. The germline gives CDR1 MNHEY, CDR2 SVGAGI. CDR3 residues: CASSRGRGGETQYF. The DNA of the CDR3 is TGTGCCAGCAGCCGGGGCCGCGGGGGCGAGACCCAGTACTTC.

This clone showed up just once. The genes are TRBV6-5 and TRBJ2-5, with TRBD1 matching 7 bases. The CDR3 has 13 amino acids. V lost 6 bases to trimming and J lost 7 bases; unmatched junction nucleotides: 8. From germline, CDR1 is MNHEY and CDR2 SVGAGI. As DNA, the CDR3 is TGTGCCAGCAGACCCTCAGGGGGAGCGACCCAGTACTTC. Its protein product is CASRPSGGATQYF.

The chain combines TRBV7-6 with TRBJ2-7, with 9 nucleotides matching TRBD2. Germline-derived CDR1 and CDR2 are SGHVS and FNYEAQ. Losses at the gene ends were 5 bases for V and 5 bases for J; bases not matched to a gene: 10. The CDR3 covers 15 residues. The CDR3 is CASSPAGGALNEQYF. CDR3 nucleotides: TGTGCCAGCAGCCCTGCGGGGGGGGCACTGAACGAGCAGTACTTC.

This chain uses TRBV6-5 with TRBJ2-7; 7 bases are shared with TRBD2. After removal of 0 bases from V and 3 bases from J, the junction contained 8 bases not matched to a gene. The CDR3 sequence is 16 residues long. CDR1 MNHEY and CDR2 SVGAGI come from the germline V gene. Written as DNA, the CDR3 is TGTGCCAGCAGTTACTCGAAGGCCTGGGGGGGCTACGAGCAGTACTTC. Translating gives CASSYSKAWGGYEQYF.

The rearrangement joins TRBV6-1 to TRBJ2-5, with a possible D match to TRBD2 (5 bases). V shed 5 bases and J shed 5 bases, with 15 bases lying between them. The CDR3 runs to 14 residues. Germline V gene lookup returns CDR1 MNHNS and CDR2 SASEGT. This CDR3 reads CASSRRQASETQYF. CDR3 coding DNA: TGTGCCAGCAGTCGGAGGCAGGCCTCGGAGACCCAGTACTTC.

This chain links TRBV27 with TRBJ2-3; TRBD1 matches at 8 bases. CDR1 MNHEY and CDR2 SMNVEV come from the germline V gene (reference sequence). The J segment lost 2 bases and the V segment lost 7 bases, leaving 8 bases of the junction unmatched. The CDR3 covers 15 residues. The CDR3 DNA follows: TGTGCCAGCACTCGACAGGGGAGTTACACAGATACGCAGTATTTT. Translating it yields CASTRQGSYTDTQYF.

The chain couples TRBV5-4 to TRBJ2-5, with D perhaps given as TRBD1 or TRBD2 (5 bases each). From germline, CDR1 is SGHNT and CDR2 YYREEE (reference sequence). This CDR3 region has 15 residues. Trimming shortened V by 4 bases and J by 5 bases, and 18 bases separated the two germline ends. CDR3 region: CASSPIGTPGETQYF. The CDR3 nucleotides are TGTGCCAGCAGCCCTATCGGGACGCCGGGGGAGACCCAGTACTTC.

The rearrangement links TRBV9 to TRBJ2-1; D might be TRBD1 (5 bases). CDR3 length: 15 residues. From germline, CDR1 is SGDLS and CDR2 YYNGEE. Trimming took off 0 bases at V and 0 bases at J, with 7 bases between the two ends. The chain's CDR3 is CASSVGQHSYNEQFF. CDR3 nucleotides: TGTGCCAGCAGCGTAGGACAGCACTCCTACAATGAGCAGTTCTTC.

This clone was seen only a few times. The V and J genes are TRBV2 and TRBJ1-5; D is ambiguous. Germline CDR1 SNHLY, CDR2 FYNNEI. V was shortened by 4 bases and J by 6 bases, with 13 bases between the two germline ends. The CDR3 has 14 amino acids. The CDR3 region is CASSVEGGGQPQHF. CDR3 nucleotide sequence: TGTGCCAGCAGTGTAGAGGGTGGAGGTCAGCCCCAGCATTTT.

The chain is built from TRBV27 and TRBJ2-2; D might be TRBD1 or TRBD2, each matching 5 bases. With 6 bases removed from V and 3 bases from J, the gap between germline ends came to 8 bases. CDR1 MNHEY and CDR2 SMNVEV come from the germline V gene (reference sequence). The length of the CDR3 is 13 residues. In DNA, the CDR3 is TGTGCCAGCAGCGGGGCCTACACCGGGGAGCTGTTTTTT. Its translation is CASSGAYTGELFF.

This chain links TRBV4-1 with TRBJ2-2; D possibly corresponds to TRBD1 (7 bases). From germline, CDR1 is MGHRA and CDR2 YSYEKL. The ends were cut back, 4 bases at V and 4 bases at J, with 22 bases in the middle. This CDR3 contains 18 residues. CDR3 residues: CASSRLRDRLGFTGELFF. CDR3 sequence (DNA): TGCGCCAGCAGCCGGCTAAGGGACAGACTAGGATTCACCGGGGAGCTGTTTTTT.

The chain recombines TRBV25-1 with TRBJ1-1; D may be TRBD1 (6 bases). CDR3 length: 13 residues. Germline V CDR1 and CDR2: MGHDK, SYGVNS. V was trimmed by 4 bases and J by 6 bases, leaving 12 bases between them. In nucleotides, the CDR3 is TGTGCCAGCAGTGGACAGGTTCTCCCTGAAGCTTTCTTT. Translation gives CASSGQVLPEAFF. Drawing the rest from reference TRBV25-1 and TRBJ1-1, the complete variable domain is EADIYQTPRYLVIGTGKKITLECSQTMGHDKMYWYQQDPGMELHLIHYSYGVNSTEKGDLSSESTVSRIRTEHFPLTLESARPSHTSQYLCASSGQVLPEAFFGQGTRLTVV.

The rearrangement links TRBV30 to TRBJ2-1, with 8 bases matching TRBD2. This CDR3 comprises 15 residues. Germline-derived CDR1 and CDR2 are GTSNPN and SVGIG (reference sequence). Germline trimming cut 1 base from V and 3 bases from J; bases unmatched to any gene: 5. The chain's CDR3 is CAWSAAGGFYNEQFF. The CDR3 DNA reads as TGTGCCTGGAGTGCGGCGGGGGGTTTCTACAATGAGCAGTTCTTC.

This chain links TRBV19 with TRBJ2-1; tentatively, D is TRBD1 or TRBD2 (5 bases each). CDR3 length equals 13 residues. V shed 7 bases and J shed 7 bases, with 14 bases lying between them. Germline CDR1 and CDR2: LNHDA and SQIVND (reference sequence). The CDR3 here is CASTGPPANEQFF. The CDR3 region has the DNA TGTGCCAGTACGGGACCCCCCGCTAATGAGCAGTTCTTC.

This chain links TRBV30 with TRBJ2-2; 7 bases match TRBD1. J lost 0 bases, V lost 3 bases, and 4 bases had no gene match. Looked up from germline, CDR1 is GTSNPN and CDR2 is SVGIG (reference sequence). The CDR3 has 15 amino acids. This CDR3 reads CAWSTGTANTGELFF. The DNA for the CDR3 is TGTGCCTGGAGCACCGGGACAGCGAACACCGGGGAGCTGTTTTTT. Together with reference TRBV30 and TRBJ2-2, the CDR3 gives the full variable domain: SQTIHQWPATLVQPVGSPLSLECTVEGTSNPNLYWYRQAAGRGLQLLFYSVGIGQISSEVPQNLSASRPQDRQFILSSKKLLLSDSGFYLCAWSTGTANTGELFFGEGSRLTVL.

The chain combines TRBV5-4 with TRBJ2-2; 7 bases fit TRBD2. Per the germline V gene, CDR1 is SGHNT and CDR2 is YYREEE (reference sequence). This CDR3 region has 15 residues. Losses at the gene ends were 5 bases for V and 6 bases for J; bases not matched to a gene: 10. The CDR3 DNA reads TGTGCCAGCAGTACGGAAGCGGGGCATGCCGGGGAGCTGTTTTTT. Encoded protein: CASSTEAGHAGELFF. The complete variable domain, with remaining parts taken from reference TRBV5-4 and TRBJ2-2, reads ETGVTQSPTHLIKTRGQQVTLRCSSQSGHNTVSWYQQALGQGPQFIFQYYREEENGRGNFPPRFSGLQFPNYSSELNVNALELDDSALYLCASSTEAGHAGELFFGEGSRLTVL.

The V gene is TRBV7-2, the J gene TRBJ1-6; no definite D call. The CDR3 loop spans 15 amino acids. The germline gives CDR1 SGHTA, CDR2 FQGNSA. V gave up 1 base and J gave up 7 bases, with 11 bases separating them. The CDR3 protein is CASSLVGPANSPLHF. The CDR3 nucleotides read TGTGCCAGCAGCTTAGTCGGGCCCGCAAATTCACCCCTCCACTTT.

The chain uses TRBV7-2 and TRBJ1-2; D might be TRBD1 (5 bases). V was cut by 5 bases and J by 6 bases, with 16 bases left in between. This CDR3 contains 14 residues. Germline lookup yields CDR1 SGHTA and CDR2 FQGNSA. CDR3 protein: CASSTGPSRDGYTF. The DNA of the CDR3 is TGTGCCAGCAGCACTGGGCCTTCCAGGGATGGCTACACCTTC.